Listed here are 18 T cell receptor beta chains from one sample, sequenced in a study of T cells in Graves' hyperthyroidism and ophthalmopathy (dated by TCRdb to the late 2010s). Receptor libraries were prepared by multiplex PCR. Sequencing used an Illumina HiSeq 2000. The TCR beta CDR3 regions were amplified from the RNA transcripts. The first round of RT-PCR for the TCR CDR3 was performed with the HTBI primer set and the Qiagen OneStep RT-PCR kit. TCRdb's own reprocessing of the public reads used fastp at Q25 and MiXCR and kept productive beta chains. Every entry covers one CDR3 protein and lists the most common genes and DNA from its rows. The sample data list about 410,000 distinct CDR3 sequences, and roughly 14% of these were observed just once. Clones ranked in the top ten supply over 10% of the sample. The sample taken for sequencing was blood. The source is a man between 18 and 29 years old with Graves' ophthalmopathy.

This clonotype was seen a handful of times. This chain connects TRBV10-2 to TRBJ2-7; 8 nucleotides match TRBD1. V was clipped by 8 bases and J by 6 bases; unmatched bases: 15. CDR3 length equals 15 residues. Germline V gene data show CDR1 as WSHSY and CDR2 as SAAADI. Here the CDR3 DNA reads TGCGCCAGCCGAGCAGGGACAGGCCTTTCCGGCGAGCAGTACTTC. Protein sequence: CASRAGTGLSGEQYF.

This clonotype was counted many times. The CDR3 reads CASSAGGSSFYEQYF. DNA of the CDR3: TGTGCCAGCAGCGCGGGGGGGTCGAGTTTCTACGAGCAGTACTTC. The chain couples TRBV9 to TRBJ2-7; TRBD2 aligns across 8 bases. CDR3 size: 15 residues. Germline assignment: CDR1 SGDLS and CDR2 YYNGEE. With V trimmed by 3 bases and J by 3 bases, 8 bases remained unmatched. The complete variable domain, with remaining parts taken from reference TRBV9 and TRBJ2-7, reads DSGVTQTPKHLITATGQRVTLRCSPRSGDLSVYWYQQSLDQGLQFLIQYYNGEERAKGNILERFSAQQFPDLHSELNLSSLELGDSALYFCASSAGGSSFYEQYFGPGTRLTVT.

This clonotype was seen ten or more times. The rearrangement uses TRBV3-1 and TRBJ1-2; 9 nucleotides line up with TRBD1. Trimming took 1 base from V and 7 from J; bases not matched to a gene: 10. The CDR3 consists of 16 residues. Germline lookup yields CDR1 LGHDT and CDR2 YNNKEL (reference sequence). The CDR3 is CASSQGTGVTLPGYTF. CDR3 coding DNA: TGTGCCAGCAGCCAAGGGACAGGGGTTACCTTGCCTGGCTACACCTTC.

The CDR3, as DNA: TGTGCCAGCAACTCCCTAAGTATTTCTGAGCAGTTCTTC. Amino acid sequence: CASNSLSISEQFF. The J gene is TRBJ2-1, the V gene TRBV11-2, with unresolved D. V was cut by 7 bases and J by 9 bases, with 16 bases left in between. This CDR3 has 13 residues. Germline CDR1 reads SGHAT; CDR2 reads FQNNGV.

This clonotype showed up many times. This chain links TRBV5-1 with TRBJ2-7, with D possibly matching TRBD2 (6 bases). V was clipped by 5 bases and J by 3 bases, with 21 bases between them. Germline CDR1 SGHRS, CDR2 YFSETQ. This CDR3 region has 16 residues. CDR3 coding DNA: TGCGCCAGCAGTATCTTGCGGGACTCTGGCGGCTACGAGCAGTACTTC. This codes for CASSILRDSGGYEQYF.

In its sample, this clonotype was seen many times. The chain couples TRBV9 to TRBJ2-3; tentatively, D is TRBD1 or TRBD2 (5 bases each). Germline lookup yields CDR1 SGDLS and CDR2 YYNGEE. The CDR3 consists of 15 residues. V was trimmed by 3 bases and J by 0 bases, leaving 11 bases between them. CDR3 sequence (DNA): TGTGCCAGCAGCGGGTGGGGGTTTAGCACAGATACGCAGTATTTT. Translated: CASSGWGFSTDTQYF.

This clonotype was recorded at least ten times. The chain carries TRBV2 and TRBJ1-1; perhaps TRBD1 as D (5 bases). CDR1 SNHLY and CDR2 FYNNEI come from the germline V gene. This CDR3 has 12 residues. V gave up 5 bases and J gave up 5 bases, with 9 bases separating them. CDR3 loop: CASSYSGTEAFF. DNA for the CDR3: TGTGCCAGCAGTTACTCAGGGACTGAAGCTTTCTTT.

The DNA of the CDR3 is TGTGCCAGCAGCTTAGATGGGGGGGGGGGGCAGCCCCAGCATTTT. Its translation is CASSLDGGGGQPQHF. The rearrangement uses TRBV11-2 and TRBJ1-5, with D tentatively TRBD1 (5 bases). Trimming stripped 0 bases from V and 7 bases from J, with 13 bases between. CDR1 is SGHAT and CDR2 is FQNNGV in the germline V gene. This CDR3 spans 15 amino acids.

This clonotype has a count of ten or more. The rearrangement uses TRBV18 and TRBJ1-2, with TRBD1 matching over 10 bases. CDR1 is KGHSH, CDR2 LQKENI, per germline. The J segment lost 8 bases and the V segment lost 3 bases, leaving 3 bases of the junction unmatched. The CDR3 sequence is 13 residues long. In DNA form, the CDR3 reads TGTGCCAGCTCACCGGGGACAGGGGCCGGCTACACCTTC. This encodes CASSPGTGAGYTF.

This chain's CDR3 is CAIRGLGGNTEAFF. The DNA for the CDR3 is TGCGCCATACGGGGCCTCGGCGGGAACACTGAAGCTTTCTTT. The genes are TRBV4-1 and TRBJ1-1, with D perhaps matching TRBD1 (5 bases). V was clipped by 10 bases and J by 1 base, with 16 bases between them. This CDR3 is 14 amino acids long. Germline CDR1 MGHRA, CDR2 YSYEKL.

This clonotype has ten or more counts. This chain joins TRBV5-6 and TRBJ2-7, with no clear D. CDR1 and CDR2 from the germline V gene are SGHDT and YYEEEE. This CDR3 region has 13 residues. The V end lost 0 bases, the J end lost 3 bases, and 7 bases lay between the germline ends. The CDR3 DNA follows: TGTGCCAGCAGCTTGGCTCAGTTCTACGAGCAGTACTTC. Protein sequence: CASSLAQFYEQYF.

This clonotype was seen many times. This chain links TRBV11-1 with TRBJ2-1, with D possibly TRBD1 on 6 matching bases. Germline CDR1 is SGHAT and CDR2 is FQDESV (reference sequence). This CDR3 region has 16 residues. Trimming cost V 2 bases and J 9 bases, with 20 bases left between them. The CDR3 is CASSLIELGTQLEQFF. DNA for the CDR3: TGTGCCAGCAGCTTAATAGAGCTCGGGACACAACTTGAGCAGTTCTTC.

Here the CDR3 DNA reads TGTGCCAGCAGCTTAACCGGGACAGGGAGCTCCTACAATGAGCAGTTCTTC. This encodes CASSLTGTGSSYNEQFF. This chain connects TRBV7-2 to TRBJ2-1; 9 positions agree with TRBD1. Germline CDR1 reads SGHTA; CDR2 reads FQGNSA. This CDR3 is 17 amino acids long. V gave up 2 bases and J gave up 0 bases; unmatched junction bases: 5.

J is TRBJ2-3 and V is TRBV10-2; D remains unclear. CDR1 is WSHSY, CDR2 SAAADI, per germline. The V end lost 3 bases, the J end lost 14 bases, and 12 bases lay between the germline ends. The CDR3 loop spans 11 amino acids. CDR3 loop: CASSEGSLLYF. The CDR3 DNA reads TGCGCCAGCAGTGAAGGCTCTCTCCTGTATTTT.

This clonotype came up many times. CDR3 sequence reads: CAISESRTSGSVSYEQYF. In DNA form, the CDR3 reads TGTGCCATCAGTGAGTCGCGGACTAGCGGGAGTGTTTCCTACGAGCAGTACTTC. The chain links TRBV10-3 to TRBJ2-7, with TRBD2 matching over 13 bases. CDR3 length equals 18 residues. The trim removed 0 bases at V and 1 base at J, leaving 6 bases unmatched. Germline loops: CDR1 ENHRY, CDR2 SYGVKD.

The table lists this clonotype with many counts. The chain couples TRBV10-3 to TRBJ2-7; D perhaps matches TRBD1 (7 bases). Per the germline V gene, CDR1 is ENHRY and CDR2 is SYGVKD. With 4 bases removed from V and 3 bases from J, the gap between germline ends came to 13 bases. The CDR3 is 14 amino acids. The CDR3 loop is CAISVGGQYYEQYF. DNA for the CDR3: TGTGCCATCAGTGTGGGGGGACAGTACTACGAGCAGTACTTC.

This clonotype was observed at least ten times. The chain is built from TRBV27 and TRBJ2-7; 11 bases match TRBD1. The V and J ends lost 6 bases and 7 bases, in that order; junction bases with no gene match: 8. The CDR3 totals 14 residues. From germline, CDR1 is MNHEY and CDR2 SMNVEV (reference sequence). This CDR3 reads CASRPDRGRFEQYF. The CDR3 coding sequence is TGTGCCAGCAGGCCGGACAGGGGGCGTTTTGAGCAGTACTTC.

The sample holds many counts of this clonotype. The CDR3 DNA is TGTGCCAGCAGACACAGCGGGAGAGATCCCTCCTACAATGAGCAGTTCTTC. Its protein is CASRHSGRDPSYNEQFF. This sequence joins TRBV28 and TRBJ2-1; TRBD2 aligns across 8 bases. Germline V gene sequence: CDR1 MDHEN, CDR2 SYDVKM. J lost 0 bases, V lost 6 bases, and 10 bases had no gene match. The CDR3 is made up of 17 amino acids.